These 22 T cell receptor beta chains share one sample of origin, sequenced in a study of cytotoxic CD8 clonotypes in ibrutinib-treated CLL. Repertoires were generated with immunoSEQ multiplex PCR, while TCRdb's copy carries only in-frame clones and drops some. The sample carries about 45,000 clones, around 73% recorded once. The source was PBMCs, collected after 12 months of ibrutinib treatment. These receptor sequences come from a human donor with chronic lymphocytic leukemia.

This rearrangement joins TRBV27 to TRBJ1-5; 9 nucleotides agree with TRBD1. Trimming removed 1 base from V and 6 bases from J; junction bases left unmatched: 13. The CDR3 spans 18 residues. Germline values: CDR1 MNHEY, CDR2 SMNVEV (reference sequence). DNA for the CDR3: TGTGCCAGCAGTTTATTCCCACCCGACAGGGGGATGTTTCAGCCCCAGCATTTT. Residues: CASSLFPPDRGMFQPQHF.

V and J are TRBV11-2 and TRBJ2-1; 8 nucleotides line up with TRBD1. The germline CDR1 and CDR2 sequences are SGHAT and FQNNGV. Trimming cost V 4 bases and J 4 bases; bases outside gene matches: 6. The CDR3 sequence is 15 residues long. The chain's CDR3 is CASSSQGQEYNEQFF. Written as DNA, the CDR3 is TGTGCCAGCAGCTCCCAGGGACAGGAATACAATGAGCAGTTCTTC.

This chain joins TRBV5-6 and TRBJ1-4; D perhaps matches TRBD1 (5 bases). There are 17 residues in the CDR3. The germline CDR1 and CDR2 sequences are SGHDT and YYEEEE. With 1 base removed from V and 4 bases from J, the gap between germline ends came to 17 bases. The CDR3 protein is CASSLFRFRGVNEKLFF. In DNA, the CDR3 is TGTGCCAGCAGCTTGTTCCGATTCAGAGGGGTTAATGAAAAACTGTTTTTT.

Written as DNA, the CDR3 is TGCGCCAGCAGCTTGGGGACGGGGGATTCAGATACGCAGTATTTT. This gives the protein CASSLGTGDSDTQYF. J is TRBJ2-3 and V is TRBV5-1; a possible D gene is TRBD2 (6 bases). In germline, CDR1 is SGHRS, CDR2 YFSETQ. V was clipped by 0 bases and J by 4 bases, with 12 bases between them. The CDR3 sequence is 15 residues long.

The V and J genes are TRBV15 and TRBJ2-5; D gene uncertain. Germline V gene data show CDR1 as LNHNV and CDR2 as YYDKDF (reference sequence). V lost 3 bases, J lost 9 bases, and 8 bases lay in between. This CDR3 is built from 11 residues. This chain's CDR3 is CATSSRAAQYF. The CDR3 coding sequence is TGTGCCACCAGCAGCCGGGCCGCCCAGTACTTC.

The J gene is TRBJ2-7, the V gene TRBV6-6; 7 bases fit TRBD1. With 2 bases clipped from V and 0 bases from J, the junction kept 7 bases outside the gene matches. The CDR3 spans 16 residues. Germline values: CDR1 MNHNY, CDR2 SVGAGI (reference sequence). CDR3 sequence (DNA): TGTGCCAGCAGTTACCCGGACAGGATTCACTCCTACGAGCAGTACTTC. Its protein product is CASSYPDRIHSYEQYF.

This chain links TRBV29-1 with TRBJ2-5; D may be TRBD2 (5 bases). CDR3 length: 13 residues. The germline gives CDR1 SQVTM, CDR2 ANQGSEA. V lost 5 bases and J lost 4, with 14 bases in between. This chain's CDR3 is CSVLIDYPETQYF. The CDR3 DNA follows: TGCAGCGTTCTCATAGACTATCCAGAGACCCAGTACTTC.

Here the CDR3 reads CASSNARVSDQPQHF. CDR3 coding DNA: TGTGCCAGCAGCAACGCCAGGGTAAGCGATCAGCCCCAGCATTTT. The chain joins TRBV21-1 to TRBJ1-5; TRBD1 reflects the table's D call only, with no check against the DNA. TRBV21-1 is noted as a pseudogene. The CDR3 runs 15 residues.

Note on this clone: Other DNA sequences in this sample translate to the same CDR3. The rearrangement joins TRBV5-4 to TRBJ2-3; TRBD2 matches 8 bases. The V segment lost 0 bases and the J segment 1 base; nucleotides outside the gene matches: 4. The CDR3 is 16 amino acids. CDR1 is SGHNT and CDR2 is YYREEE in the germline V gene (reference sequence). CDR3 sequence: CASSLAGLAGTDTQYF. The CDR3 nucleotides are TGTGCCAGCAGCTTGGCTGGACTAGCCGGCACAGATACGCAGTATTTT.

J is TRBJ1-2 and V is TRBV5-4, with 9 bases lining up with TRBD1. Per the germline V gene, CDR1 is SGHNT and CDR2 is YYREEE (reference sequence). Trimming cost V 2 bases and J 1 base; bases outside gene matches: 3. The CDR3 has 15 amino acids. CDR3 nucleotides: TGTGCCAGCAGCTTAGGACAGGGGATTAACTATGGCTACACCTTC. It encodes CASSLGQGINYGYTF.

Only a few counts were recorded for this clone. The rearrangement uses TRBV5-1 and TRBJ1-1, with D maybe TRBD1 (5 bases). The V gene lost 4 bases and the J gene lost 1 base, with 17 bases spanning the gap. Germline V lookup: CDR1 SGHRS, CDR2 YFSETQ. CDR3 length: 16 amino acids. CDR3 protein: CASSNGGFGTNTEAFF. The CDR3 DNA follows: TGCGCCAGCAGCAACGGGGGTTTCGGGACGAACACTGAAGCTTTCTTT.

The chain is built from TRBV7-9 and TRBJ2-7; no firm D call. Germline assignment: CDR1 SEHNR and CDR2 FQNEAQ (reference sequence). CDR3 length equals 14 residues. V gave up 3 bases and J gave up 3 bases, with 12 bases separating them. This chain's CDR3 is CASSLSRTRYEQYF. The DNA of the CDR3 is TGTGCCAGCAGCTTGTCCCGAACCCGCTACGAGCAGTACTTC.

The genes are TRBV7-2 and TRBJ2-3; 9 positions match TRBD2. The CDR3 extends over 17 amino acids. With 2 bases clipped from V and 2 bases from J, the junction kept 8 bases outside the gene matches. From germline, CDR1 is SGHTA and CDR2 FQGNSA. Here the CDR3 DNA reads TGTGCCAGCAGCTTAATGTCTAGCGGGGACCACACAGATACGCAGTATTTT. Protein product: CASSLMSSGDHTDTQYF.

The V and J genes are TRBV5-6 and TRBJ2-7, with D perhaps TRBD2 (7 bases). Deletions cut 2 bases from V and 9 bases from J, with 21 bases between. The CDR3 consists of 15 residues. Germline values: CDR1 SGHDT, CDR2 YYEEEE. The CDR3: CASSFSPRGAGGQYF. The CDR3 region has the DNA TGTGCCAGCAGCTTTTCTCCCCGGGGGGCCGGAGGGCAGTACTTC.

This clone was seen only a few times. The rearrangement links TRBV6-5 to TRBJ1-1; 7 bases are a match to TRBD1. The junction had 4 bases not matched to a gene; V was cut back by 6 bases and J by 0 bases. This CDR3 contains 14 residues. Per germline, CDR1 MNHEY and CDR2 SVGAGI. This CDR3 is CASRTGQLNTEAFF. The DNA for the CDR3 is TGTGCCAGCAGGACGGGACAGTTGAACACTGAAGCTTTCTTT.

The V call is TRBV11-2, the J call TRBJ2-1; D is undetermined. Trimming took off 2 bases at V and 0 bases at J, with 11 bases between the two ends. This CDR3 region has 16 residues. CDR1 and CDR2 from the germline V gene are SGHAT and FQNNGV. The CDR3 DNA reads TGTGCCAGCAGCTTATTATCGCCGAGCTCCTACAATGAGCAGTTCTTC. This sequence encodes CASSLLSPSSYNEQFF.

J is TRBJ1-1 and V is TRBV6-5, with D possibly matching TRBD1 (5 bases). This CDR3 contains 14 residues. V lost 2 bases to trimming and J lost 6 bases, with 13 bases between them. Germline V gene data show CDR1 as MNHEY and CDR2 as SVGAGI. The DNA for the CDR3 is TGTGCCAGCAGTTACGGGGGACGCGGGTCTGAAGCTTTCTTT. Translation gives CASSYGGRGSEAFF.

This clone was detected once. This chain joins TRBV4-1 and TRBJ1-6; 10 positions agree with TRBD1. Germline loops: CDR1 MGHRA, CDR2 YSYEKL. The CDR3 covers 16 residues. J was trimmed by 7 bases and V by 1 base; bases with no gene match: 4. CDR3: CASSQGQGAGNSPLHF. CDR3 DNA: TGCGCCAGCAGCCAAGGACAGGGGGCGGGAAATTCACCCCTCCACTTT.

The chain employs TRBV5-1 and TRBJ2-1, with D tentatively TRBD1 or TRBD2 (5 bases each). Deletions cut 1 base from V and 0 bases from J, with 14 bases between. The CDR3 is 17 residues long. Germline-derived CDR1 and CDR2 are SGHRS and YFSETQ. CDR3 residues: CASSLFLGVSSYNEQFF. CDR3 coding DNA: TGCGCCAGCAGCTTGTTTTTGGGGGTGAGCTCCTACAATGAGCAGTTCTTC.

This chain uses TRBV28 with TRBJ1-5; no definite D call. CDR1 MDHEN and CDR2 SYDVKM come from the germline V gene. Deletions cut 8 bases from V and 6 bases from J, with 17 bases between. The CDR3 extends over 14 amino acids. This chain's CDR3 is CASSHRPLSQPQHF. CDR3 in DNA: TGTGCCAGCTCCCACCGGCCGTTGAGTCAGCCCCAGCATTTT.

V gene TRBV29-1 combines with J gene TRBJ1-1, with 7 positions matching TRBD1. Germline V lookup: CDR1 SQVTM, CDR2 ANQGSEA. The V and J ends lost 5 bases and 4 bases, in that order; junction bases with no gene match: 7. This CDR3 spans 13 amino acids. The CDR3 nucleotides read TGCAGCGTTCTAACCACAGGGGTCACTGAAGCTTTCTTT. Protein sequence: CSVLTTGVTEAFF.

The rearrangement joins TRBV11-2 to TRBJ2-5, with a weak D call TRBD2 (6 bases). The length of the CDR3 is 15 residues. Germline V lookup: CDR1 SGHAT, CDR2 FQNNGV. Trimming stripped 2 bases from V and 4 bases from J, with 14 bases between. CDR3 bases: TGTGCCAGCAGCTTACCCTGGGGGGTGAGAGAGACCCAGTACTTC. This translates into CASSLPWGVRETQYF.